The 19 T cell receptor beta chains presented below share a single source sample, sequenced in a study of monozygotic twins with inflammatory bowel disease. One entry per CDR3 protein, without DNA, is what TCRdb gives after re-calling the 5' RACE reads. The sample includes about 300,000 distinct CDR3 sequences. The specimen was blood. The receptors come from a human donor with ulcerative colitis or Crohn's disease, or a healthy co-twin of an affected twin (not recorded which).

The CDR3: CASSRTASYEQYF. The genes are TRBV7-2 and TRBJ2-7. The germline CDR1 and CDR2 sequences are SGHTA and FQGNSA. The length of the CDR3 is 13 residues.

The V and J genes are TRBV5-1 and TRBJ2-7; TCRdb reports TRBD1, a call that lacks DNA to check it against. The CDR3 extends over 14 amino acids. Germline values: CDR1 SGHRS, CDR2 YFSETQ. CDR3: CASSPDGQSYEQYF.

The chain links TRBV3-1 to TRBJ2-5; TCRdb outputs TRBD2, but without DNA this stays unchecked. The CDR3 runs 15 residues. The V gene's germline CDR1 is LGHDT and CDR2 YNNKEL (reference sequence). The chain's CDR3 is CASSQSAGEQETQYF.

V and J are TRBV10-2 and TRBJ2-5; TCRdb's D gene call, TRBD2, goes unchecked for lack of DNA. Germline V gene sequence: CDR1 WSHSY, CDR2 SAAADI. The CDR3 covers 15 residues. The CDR3 loop reads CASSGGTGSRKTQYF.

This rearrangement joins TRBV6-5 to TRBJ1-2; there is no DNA to check the TCRdb D call of TRBD1. Germline CDR1 reads MNHEY; CDR2 reads SVGAGI. The CDR3 has 17 residues. The CDR3 loop is CASSYSFPADGRFGYTF.

The chain joins TRBV11-2 to TRBJ2-4; no DNA is available, so the TRBD2 call from TCRdb remains unchecked. This CDR3 region has 14 residues. Germline CDR1 SGHAT, CDR2 FQNNGV. The CDR3 region is CASSPGRASNIQYF.

The rearrangement links TRBV5-5 to TRBJ2-7. Germline V lookup: CDR1 SGHKS, CDR2 YYEKEE (reference sequence). This CDR3 contains 15 residues. Here the CDR3 reads CASSYSFDIPSEQYF.

The genes are TRBV6-2 or TRBV6-3 and TRBJ1-1; TCRdb reports TRBD1, a call that lacks DNA to check it against. Germline CDR1 and CDR2: MNHEY and SVGEGT. This CDR3 spans 13 amino acids. CDR3 protein: CASSYGQRRRAFF.

The V and J genes are TRBV4-3 and TRBJ1-5; TCRdb gives TRBD1 as the D gene, but with no DNA this cannot be confirmed. Per the germline V gene, CDR1 is LGHNA and CDR2 is YSLEER. The CDR3 sequence is 14 residues long. CDR3 residues: CASSQDGGGQPQHF.

The V and J genes are TRBV27 and TRBJ2-1. This CDR3 comprises 17 residues. Germline V gives CDR1 MNHEY, CDR2 SMNVEV (reference sequence). CDR3 sequence reads: CASSLRSGRGSYNEQFF.

The V and J genes are TRBV6-2 or TRBV6-3 and TRBJ2-1; absent DNA, TCRdb's TRBD1 call cannot be checked. There are 15 residues in the CDR3. Germline V gene sequence: CDR1 MNHEY, CDR2 SVGEGT. The chain's CDR3 is CASSYGTGVLGEQFF.

V usage is TRBV14 and J usage is TRBJ1-4; TCRdb returns TRBD1, unconfirmable since there is no DNA. Germline assignment: CDR1 SGHDN and CDR2 FVKESK. CDR3 length equals 15 residues. CDR3 amino acids: CASSQDAGSFGKLFF.

The chain employs TRBV9 and TRBJ2-1; no DNA is available, so the TRBD2 call from TCRdb remains unchecked. This CDR3 spans 15 amino acids. Germline CDR1 SGDLS, CDR2 YYNGEE. The CDR3 region is CASSTRLASYNEQFF.

The CDR3 here is CASSRVSINGYTF. The rearrangement links TRBV12-3 or TRBV12-4 to TRBJ1-2. The CDR3 contains 13 residues.

V gene TRBV7-9 combines with J gene TRBJ1-2. The CDR3 extends over 15 amino acids. CDR1 and CDR2 (germline): SEHNR, FQNEAQ (reference sequence). This CDR3 is CASSFEKTVNYGYTF.

This chain uses TRBV20-1 with TRBJ1-2. The CDR3 has 15 residues. Germline CDR1 and CDR2: DFQATT and SNEGSKA (reference sequence). The CDR3 here is CSARGLETTRHGYTF.

The V and J genes are TRBV5-4 and TRBJ2-5; the D call of TRBD1 rests on TCRdb alone, since no DNA is present to check it. The CDR3 is made up of 15 amino acids. Germline V CDR1 and CDR2: SGHNT, YYREEE (reference sequence). The CDR3 sequence is CASSTGQAIGETQYF. Full variable domain (remainder filled in from reference TRBV5-4 and TRBJ2-5): ETGVTQSPTHLIKTRGQQVTLRCSSQSGHNTVSWYQQALGQGPQFIFQYYREEENGRGNFPPRFSGLQFPNYSSELNVNALELDDSALYLCASSTGQAIGETQYFGPGTRLLVL.

J is TRBJ2-7 and V is TRBV4-3; the TCRdb call, TRBD2, lacks DNA for checking. The germline CDR1 and CDR2 sequences are LGHNA and YSLEER. This CDR3 is built from 16 residues. CDR3: CASSQDMVQGGYEQYF.

V gene TRBV12-3 or TRBV12-4 combines with J gene TRBJ2-5. The CDR3 has 12 amino acids. The CDR3 region is CASRGYEETQYF.